A single sample gave rise to the 21 T cell receptor beta chains below, sequenced in a study of cytomegalovirus exposure and HLA in healthy donors. The PCR used 60 Vbeta and 13 Jbeta primers. Using immunoSEQ multiplex PCR, the repertoire was profiled, and TCRdb retains in-frame clones only, with some absent. Of about 18,000 clones listed, approximately 80% were seen once; the top ten hold over 20%. The sequencing sample was made of PBMCs. The origin of the receptors is a human donor in good health.

J is TRBJ1-5 and V is TRBV9; 8 nucleotides align to TRBD1. CDR3 length: 15 amino acids. The V gene's germline CDR1 is SGDLS and CDR2 YYNGEE. Unmatched junction bases numbered 2, after V lost 0 bases and J lost 3 bases. This CDR3 is CASSVGDRPNQPQHF. The CDR3 coding sequence is TGTGCCAGCAGCGTAGGGGACAGGCCCAATCAGCCCCAGCATTTT.

V usage is TRBV5-5 and J usage is TRBJ2-3; 12 nucleotides line up with TRBD2. CDR1 and CDR2 (germline): SGHKS, YYEKEE (reference sequence). CDR3 size: 15 residues. J was trimmed by 4 bases and V by 3 bases; bases with no gene match: 3. The CDR3: CASSWTSGVADTQYF. CDR3 nucleotides: TGTGCCAGCAGCTGGACTAGCGGGGTCGCAGATACGCAGTATTTT.

The chain joins TRBV6-1 to TRBJ1-1; D is undetermined. The V gene lost 4 bases and the J gene lost 4 bases, with 13 bases spanning the gap. There are 14 residues in the CDR3. The germline V gene has CDR1 MNHNS and CDR2 SASEGT. This chain's CDR3 is CASSATMGSTEAFF. The CDR3 DNA reads TGTGCCAGCAGTGCGACGATGGGGAGCACTGAAGCTTTCTTT.

The chain employs TRBV12-5 and TRBJ2-1, with D unclear. Germline CDR1 and CDR2: LGHNT and FRNRAP. The CDR3 spans 14 residues. Trimming cost V 1 base and J 2 bases, with 6 bases left between them. CDR3 region: CASGLAGTYNEQFF. The CDR3 DNA follows: TGTGCTAGTGGTTTGGCAGGTACCTACAATGAGCAGTTCTTC.

The rearrangement joins TRBV5-6 to TRBJ1-2, with TRBD1 matching 7 bases. CDR1 is SGHDT and CDR2 is YYEEEE in the germline V gene. Trimming took 6 bases from V and 0 from J; bases not matched to a gene: 5. The CDR3 length is 14 residues. Here the CDR3 DNA reads TGTGCCAGCATCCAAGACAGGGCTAACTATGGCTACACCTTC. Protein product: CASIQDRANYGYTF.

CDR3 residues: CASSLSPNMGGYEQYF. CDR3 nucleotides: TGTGCCAGCAGCTTATCGCCGAACATGGGGGGCTACGAGCAGTACTTC. The chain links TRBV7-9 to TRBJ2-7, with D possibly being TRBD2 (6 bases). V lost 2 bases, J lost 3 bases, and 17 bases lay in between. CDR1 SEHNR and CDR2 FQNEAQ come from the germline V gene (reference sequence). This CDR3 region has 16 residues.

The chain employs TRBV2 and TRBJ2-1, with TRBD1 identical over 7 bases. Germline V gene lookup returns CDR1 SNHLY and CDR2 FYNNEI. V lost 3 bases, J lost 4 bases, and 9 bases stayed unmatched. The CDR3 sequence is 16 residues long. CDR3 bases: TGTGCCAGCAGTGACAGTGGACAGGTTGGTTACAATGAGCAGTTCTTC. It yields the protein CASSDSGQVGYNEQFF.

V is TRBV6-5 and J is TRBJ2-7, with D tentatively TRBD1 (5 bases). The CDR3 has 14 amino acids. Germline V gives CDR1 MNHEY, CDR2 SVGAGI. V was trimmed by 2 bases and J by 7 bases, leaving 15 bases between them. CDR3 nucleotide sequence: TGTGCCAGCAGTTACAGGGGTAATGCTTGGGAGCAGTACTTC. Protein sequence: CASSYRGNAWEQYF.

The rearrangement links TRBV5-1 to TRBJ1-4; 7 bases line up with TRBD1. CDR1 and CDR2 from the germline V gene are SGHRS and YFSETQ. Losses at the gene ends were 2 bases for V and 0 bases for J; bases not matched to a gene: 4. This CDR3 has 16 amino acids. This CDR3 reads CASSLGQATTNEKLFF. CDR3 nucleotide sequence: TGCGCCAGCAGCTTAGGACAGGCCACAACTAATGAAAAACTGTTTTTT.

The J gene is TRBJ2-3, the V gene TRBV7-2; D remains ambiguous. Trimming took 1 base from V and 3 from J, leaving 5 bases between them. Germline V gene lookup returns CDR1 SGHTA and CDR2 FQGNSA. CDR3 size: 13 residues. The CDR3 region is CASSLVPTDTQYF. DNA of the CDR3: TGTGCCAGCAGCTTAGTTCCGACAGATACGCAGTATTTT.

The CDR3 region is CAWAPTGGPYEQYF. Here the CDR3 DNA reads TGTGCCTGGGCCCCGACGGGGGGGCCCTACGAGCAGTACTTC. The gene calls are TRBV30 and TRBJ2-7, with TRBD2 matching over 8 bases. Trimming took 5 bases from V and 2 from J; bases not matched to a gene: 8. Germline V gene data show CDR1 as GTSNPN and CDR2 as SVGIG (reference sequence). The CDR3 extends over 14 amino acids.

This clone has more than one count but fewer than ten. The gene calls are TRBV11-2 and TRBJ1-2; maybe TRBD1 (5 bases). Per germline, CDR1 SGHAT and CDR2 FQNNGV. CDR3 length: 13 amino acids. The V end lost 5 bases, the J end lost 5 bases, and 12 bases lay between the germline ends. In DNA, the CDR3 is TGTGCCAGCAGCCGGGGGGGTTGGTATGGCTACACCTTC. Protein: CASSRGGWYGYTF.

The chain combines TRBV19 with TRBJ2-4; perhaps TRBD2 as D (6 bases). V was clipped by 8 bases and J by 7 bases, with 18 bases between them. The CDR3 is 14 amino acids. Germline CDR1 and CDR2: LNHDA and SQIVND (reference sequence). The CDR3 spells CASPYGVRGNIQYF. The CDR3 DNA follows: TGTGCCAGTCCCTACGGAGTCCGGGGGAACATTCAGTACTTC.

This clone was seen a few times. The chain has TRBV4-3 and TRBJ2-1, with TRBD2 matching 7 bases. The CDR3 totals 17 residues. CDR1 is LGHNA and CDR2 is YSLEER in the germline V gene. The V gene end was trimmed by 0 bases and the J gene end by 4 bases; junction bases not matched to a gene: 9. The CDR3 sequence: CASSQEAPGGLYNEQFF. The CDR3 DNA reads as TGCGCCAGCAGCCAAGAAGCACCGGGGGGTCTTTACAATGAGCAGTTCTTC.

This clone has only one observation. The chain is built from TRBV5-4 and TRBJ2-7; weak D call: TRBD1 (7 bases). CDR1 is SGHNT, CDR2 YYREEE, per germline (reference sequence). The CDR3 extends over 13 amino acids. Trimming cost V 4 bases and J 5 bases, with 13 bases left between them. CDR3 nucleotides: TGTGCCAGCAGCCCAGGGGGGCACGACGAGCAGTACTTC. It yields the protein CASSPGGHDEQYF.

V gene TRBV19 combines with J gene TRBJ1-2; unclear D gene. Germline lookup yields CDR1 LNHDA and CDR2 SQIVND (reference sequence). The length of the CDR3 is 14 residues. Trimming shortened V by 4 bases and J by 4 bases, and 13 bases separated the two germline ends. The CDR3 spells CASSTDNNPYGYTF. Written as DNA, the CDR3 is TGTGCCAGTAGTACCGACAATAACCCCTATGGCTACACCTTC.

This chain joins TRBV7-2 and TRBJ1-2; D possibly corresponds to TRBD1 (6 bases). Trimming pared 1 base from V and 9 bases from J, leaving 15 bases between. The CDR3 loop spans 14 amino acids. Germline V gene data show CDR1 as SGHTA and CDR2 as FQGNSA. Here the CDR3 DNA reads TGTGCCAGCAGCTTAGAGCGACAGGACTCCAGCTACACCTTC. Amino acid sequence: CASSLERQDSSYTF.

This chain links TRBV19 with TRBJ1-2; 8 nucleotides line up with TRBD1. The V segment lost 4 bases and the J segment 8 bases; nucleotides outside the gene matches: 15. Germline loops: CDR1 LNHDA, CDR2 SQIVND (reference sequence). The CDR3 loop spans 16 amino acids. CDR3 protein: CASSTTGTGWSKGYTF. DNA for the CDR3: TGTGCCAGTAGTACTACCGGGACAGGCTGGTCTAAAGGCTACACCTTC.

The chain carries TRBV7-2 and TRBJ1-3; TRBD1 is a possible D gene (5 bases). The CDR3 is 16 amino acids. CDR1 is SGHTA and CDR2 is FQGNSA in the germline V gene. The germline V and J ends were trimmed by 0 bases and 0 bases, with 9 bases remaining between them. The CDR3 sequence: CASSLAGGGSGNTIYF. CDR3 DNA: TGTGCCAGCAGCTTAGCGGGGGGGGGCTCTGGAAACACCATATATTTT.

This clone was detected a few times. The V and J genes are TRBV4-3 and TRBJ2-5; a weak D match, TRBD1 (6 bases). V was pared by 4 bases and J by 2 bases, with 8 bases between. The CDR3 covers 13 residues. CDR1 LGHNA and CDR2 YSLEER come from the germline V gene. The CDR3 loop is CASSLGQQETQYF. The CDR3 DNA is TGCGCCAGCAGCCTAGGACAGCAAGAGACCCAGTACTTC.

The chain has TRBV5-6 and TRBJ2-5; TRBD2 is a possible D gene (6 bases). The CDR3 length is 13 residues. Per the germline V gene, CDR1 is SGHDT and CDR2 is YYEEEE. V was clipped by 4 bases and J by 5 bases, with 12 bases between them. CDR3 sequence: CASSVGLGETQYF. CDR3 coding DNA: TGTGCCAGCAGCGTGGGACTCGGGGAGACCCAGTACTTC.